What follows is one T cell receptor beta chain and its context. Its target is unknown. This specimen comes from a study of vaccination and CD4 T cells after COVID-19. The overall study: Once diagnosed, patients had post-COVID samples drawn a median roughly 110 days later (range 35 to 161). Points from the study as a whole: There were relatively few convalescent patients studied, and there were no early post-infection timepoints.

Losses at the gene ends were 5 bases for V and 9 bases for J; bases not matched to a gene: 16. This CDR3 is built from 17 residues. CDR1 is SGHTA, CDR2 FQGNSA, per germline. Scientists ran DNA taken from cultured CD4+ T cells through the Oncomine TCR Beta short-read assay for sequencing. In TCRdb, the PCR reads were re-called with MiXCR into one record per CDR3 protein. In the table there are under 15,000 distinct CDR3 sequences, around 50% of which are singletons. Treatment specified: approximately nine-day PBMC culture with coronavirus spike peptide pools or control peptides (ViraFEST assay). The clonotype was recovered from a human donor who had recovered from COVID-19. What was sequenced was CD4+ T cells from blood, cultured in vitro. The chain links TRBV7-2 to TRBJ2-5; 12 nucleotides match TRBD2. This CDR3 is CASSQSSGGAVSGPQYF. The CDR3 bases are TGTGCCAGCAGCCAATCTAGCGGGGGGGCAGTTTCGGGTCCCCAGTACTTC. Supplemented by reference TRBV7-2 and TRBJ2-5, the full variable domain reads GAGVSQSPSNKVTEKGKDVELRCDPISGHTALYWYRQSLGQGLEFLIYFQGNSAPDKSGLPSDRFSAERTGGSVSTLTIQRTQQEDSAVYLCASSQSSGGAVSGPQYFGPGTRLLVL.